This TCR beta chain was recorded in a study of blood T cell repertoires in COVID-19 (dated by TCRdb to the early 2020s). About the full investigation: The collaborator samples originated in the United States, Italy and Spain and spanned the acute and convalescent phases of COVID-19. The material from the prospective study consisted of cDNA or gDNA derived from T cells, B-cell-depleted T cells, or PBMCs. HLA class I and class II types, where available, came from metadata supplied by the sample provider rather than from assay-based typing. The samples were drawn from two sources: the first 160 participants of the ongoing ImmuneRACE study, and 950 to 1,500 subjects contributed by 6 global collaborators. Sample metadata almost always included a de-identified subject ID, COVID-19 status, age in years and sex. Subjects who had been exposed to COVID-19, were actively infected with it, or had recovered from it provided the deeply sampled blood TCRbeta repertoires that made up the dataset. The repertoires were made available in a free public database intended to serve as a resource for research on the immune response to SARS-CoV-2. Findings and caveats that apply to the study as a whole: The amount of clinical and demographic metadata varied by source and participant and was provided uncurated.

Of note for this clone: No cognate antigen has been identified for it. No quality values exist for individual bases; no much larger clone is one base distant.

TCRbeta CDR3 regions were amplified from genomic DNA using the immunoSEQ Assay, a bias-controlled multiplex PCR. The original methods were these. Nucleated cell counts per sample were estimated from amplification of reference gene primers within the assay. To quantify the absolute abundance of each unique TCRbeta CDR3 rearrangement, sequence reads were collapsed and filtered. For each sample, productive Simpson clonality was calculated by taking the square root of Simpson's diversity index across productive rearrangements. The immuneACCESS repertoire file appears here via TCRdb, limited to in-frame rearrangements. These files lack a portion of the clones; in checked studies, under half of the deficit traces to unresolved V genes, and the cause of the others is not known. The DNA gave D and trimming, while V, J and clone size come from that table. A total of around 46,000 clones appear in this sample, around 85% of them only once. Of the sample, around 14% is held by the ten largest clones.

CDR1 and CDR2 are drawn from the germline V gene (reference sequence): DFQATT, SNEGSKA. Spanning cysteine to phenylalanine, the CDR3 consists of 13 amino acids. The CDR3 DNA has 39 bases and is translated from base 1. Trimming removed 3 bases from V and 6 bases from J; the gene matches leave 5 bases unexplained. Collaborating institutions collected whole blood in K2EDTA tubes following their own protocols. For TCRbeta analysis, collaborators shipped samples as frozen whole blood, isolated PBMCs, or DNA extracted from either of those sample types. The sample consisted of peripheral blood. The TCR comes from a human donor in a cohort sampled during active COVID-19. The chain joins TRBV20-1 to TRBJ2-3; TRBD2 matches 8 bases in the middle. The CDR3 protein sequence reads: CSASGSGVDTQYF. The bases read TGCAGTGCTAGTGGTAGCGGGGTTGATACGCAGTATTTT.